This T cell receptor beta chain was captured in a study of cytomegalovirus exposure and HLA in healthy donors. The PCR was carried out with 60 Vbeta primers and 13 Jbeta primers. Measured with immunoSEQ multiplex PCR; TCRdb has only the in-frame clones, and not every one. The table has 250,000 to 350,000 clones, around 80% seen once; the top ten hold about 0.3%. CDR1 is SGHNT and CDR2 is YYREEE in the germline V gene (reference sequence). CDR3 size: 16 residues. Trimming left V 4 bases short and J 2 bases short, with 15 bases between. The chain has TRBV5-4 and TRBJ2-2, with D perhaps matching TRBD1 (6 bases). Sequencing input: PBMCs. The receptor comes from a girl aged 2 to 9 in good health and CMV-seronegative. The CDR3 is CASSEPGQLNTGELFF. As DNA, the CDR3 is TGTGCCAGCAGCGAGCCAGGACAGCTTAACACCGGGGAGCTGTTTTTT. Full variable domain (outside the CDR3, taken from reference TRBV5-4 and TRBJ2-2): ETGVTQSPTHLIKTRGQQVTLRCSSQSGHNTVSWYQQALGQGPQFIFQYYREEENGRGNFPPRFSGLQFPNYSSELNVNALELDDSALYLCASSEPGQLNTGELFFGEGSRLTVL.